A single T cell receptor beta chain is shown here with its context. Its antigen is undetermined. This sample is part of a study of cytomegalovirus exposure and HLA in healthy donors. Study results and caveats: Among TCR beta chains, those listed as cytomegalovirus-associated numbered more than 150.

Primers: 60 Vbeta forward and 13 Jbeta reverse. Profiling relied on immunoSEQ multiplex PCR, and the TCRdb table lists in-frame clones only, not all of them. The table lists tens of thousands of clones. Germline V gene lookup returns CDR1 MDHEN and CDR2 SYDVKM. V dropped 2 bases and J dropped 9 bases, with 11 bases sitting between them. CDR3 size: 13 residues. This chain joins TRBV28 and TRBJ1-5; maybe TRBD1 (5 bases). The specimen sequenced was PBMCs. The TCR was taken from a woman aged 40 to 50 in good health and CMV-seropositive. The CDR3 nucleotides read TGTGCCAGCAGTTTACAGGGTTTGAGGCCCCAGCATTTT. Its translation: CASSLQGLRPQHF.